A selection of T cell receptor beta chains follows, all from one sample in a study of T-cell reconstitution after alpha-beta-depleted transplantation in children. TCRdb independently ran MiXCR on the PCR reads; one entry per CDR3 protein. The repertoire consists of about a million distinct CDR3 sequences, with about 29% occurring once and the leading ten covering under 30%. The sample in question was PBMCs, mostly from graft donor cells, obtained 360 days after TCRalphabeta/CD19-depleted stem cell transplant. The receptor source for this set is a boy under two years old who had a stem cell transplant for SCID, so the T cells may come from the graft donor. Each CDR3 is given with its conserved first and last residue. Each record gives: V gene, J gene, clone size, D gene, CDR3 DNA, CDR3 protein. D genes are given only for firm matches. Some rows mark clone size as missing; the rest say once, few, many or name a class of expanded clone.

v_call: TRBV6-2/TRBV6-3; j_call: TRBJ2-2; clone_size: .; d_call: .; cdr3_nt: TGTGCCATAGCACCGGCAGGGACCACCGGGGAGCTGTTTTTT; cdr3_aa: CAIAPAGTTGELFF
v_call: TRBV12-5; j_call: TRBJ2-1; clone_size: .; d_call: .; cdr3_nt: TGTGCTAGTGGCTTTACGGAGAAGCTCTCCTCCTACAATGAGCAGTTCTTC; cdr3_aa: CASGFTEKLSSYNEQFF
v_call: TRBV5-1; j_call: TRBJ2-4; clone_size: few; d_call: TRBD1; cdr3_nt: TGCGCCAGCAGCCCGGCCGGGACAGGGGGATCCAATTCCAAAAACATTCAGTACTTC; cdr3_aa: CASSPAGTGGSNSKNIQYF
v_call: TRBV7-9; j_call: TRBJ1-2; clone_size: .; d_call: .; cdr3_nt: TGTGCCAGCACCCAATGGGGGAAGAACGCCTATGGCTACACCTTC; cdr3_aa: CASTQWGKNAYGYTF
v_call: TRBV6-8; j_call: TRBJ2-1; clone_size: few; d_call: .; cdr3_nt: TGTGCCCCACCAGGCGACGGGACCGACAATGAGCAGTTCTTC; cdr3_aa: CAPPGDGTDNEQFF
v_call: TRBV7-2; j_call: TRBJ2-7; clone_size: .; d_call: TRBD1; cdr3_nt: TGTGCCAGCAGCGTCTGGACAGGGAGAAGTCTCTACGAGCAGTACTTC; cdr3_aa: CASSVWTGRSLYEQYF
v_call: TRBV5-1; j_call: TRBJ2-4; clone_size: few; d_call: .; cdr3_nt: TGCGCCAGCAGCTTGGCCGATCCGGGGGTCGCCAAAAACATTCAGTACTTC; cdr3_aa: CASSLADPGVAKNIQYF
v_call: TRBV4-1; j_call: TRBJ2-3; clone_size: few; d_call: TRBD2; cdr3_nt: TGCGCCAGCAGCCCGTCCCACTCCGGGGGGGCAGATACGCAGTATTTT; cdr3_aa: CASSPSHSGGADTQYF
v_call: TRBV7-8; j_call: TRBJ2-3; clone_size: .; d_call: TRBD2; cdr3_nt: TGTGCCAGCAGCTTAGCGCGGCTAGCGGGGAGGGATACGCAGTATTTT; cdr3_aa: CASSLARLAGRDTQYF
v_call: TRBV5-1; j_call: TRBJ1-1; clone_size: .; d_call: .; cdr3_nt: TGCGCCAGCAGCTGGACACAGGGAGGGAACACTGAAGCTTTCTTT; cdr3_aa: CASSWTQGGNTEAFF
v_call: TRBV20-1; j_call: TRBJ1-4; clone_size: few; d_call: .; cdr3_nt: TGCAGTGCTAGAGAGGGAGGGGTGGGTGAAAAACTGTTTTTT; cdr3_aa: CSAREGGVGEKLFF
v_call: TRBV7-9; j_call: TRBJ2-3; clone_size: .; d_call: TRBD1; cdr3_nt: TGTGCCAGCAGCCCGACAGGGATGGGCACAGATACGCAGTATTTT; cdr3_aa: CASSPTGMGTDTQYF
v_call: TRBV15; j_call: TRBJ2-2; clone_size: .; d_call: .; cdr3_nt: TGTGCCACCAGCAGAGATCGGCAGGGATGGGCCGGGGAGCTGTTTTTT; cdr3_aa: CATSRDRQGWAGELFF
v_call: TRBV15; j_call: TRBJ2-7; clone_size: .; d_call: .; cdr3_nt: TGTGCCACCAGCAGAGTCATCTTTTTTAGCGGCGAGCAGTACTTC; cdr3_aa: CATSRVIFFSGEQYF
v_call: TRBV5-1; j_call: TRBJ1-2; clone_size: .; d_call: .; cdr3_nt: TGCGCCAGCAGCCCTCGGGGAGACATTAACTATGGCTACACCTTC; cdr3_aa: CASSPRGDINYGYTF
v_call: TRBV5-1; j_call: TRBJ2-5; clone_size: .; d_call: TRBD2; cdr3_nt: TGCGCCAGCAGCTTTGATGAAGCGGGGGTTTGGGAGACCCAGTACTTC; cdr3_aa: CASSFDEAGVWETQYF
v_call: TRBV6-5; j_call: TRBJ1-1; clone_size: few; d_call: .; cdr3_nt: TGTGCCAGCGGCAGGGTGGGAACTGAAGCTTTCTTT; cdr3_aa: CASGRVGTEAFF
v_call: TRBV11-2; j_call: TRBJ2-1; clone_size: few; d_call: TRBD2; cdr3_nt: TGTGCCAGCAGCTCCCGACTAGCGGGGGGTCTGGGCTACAATGAGCAGTTCTTC; cdr3_aa: CASSSRLAGGLGYNEQFF
v_call: TRBV28; j_call: TRBJ1-2; clone_size: .; d_call: .; cdr3_nt: TGTGCCAGCAGCCCGGGATACCATGGCTACACCTTC; cdr3_aa: CASSPGYHGYTF
v_call: TRBV12-3/TRBV12-4; j_call: TRBJ1-3; clone_size: .; d_call: .; cdr3_nt: TGTGCCAGCAGTTTCTACACTAGCTCTGGAAACACCATATATTTT; cdr3_aa: CASSFYTSSGNTIYF
v_call: TRBV25-1; j_call: TRBJ1-2; clone_size: few; d_call: .; cdr3_nt: TGTGCCAGCTCCTGGGGGAACTATGGCTACACCTTC; cdr3_aa: CASSWGNYGYTF
v_call: TRBV7-8; j_call: TRBJ1-4; clone_size: few; d_call: TRBD1; cdr3_nt: TGTGCCAGCAGCTCACAGGGGAGGGGAGAAAAACTGTTTTTT; cdr3_aa: CASSSQGRGEKLFF
v_call: TRBV10-3; j_call: TRBJ1-2; clone_size: .; d_call: .; cdr3_nt: TGTGCCATCAGTGGAGGGACGGAACTCTATGGCTACACCTTC; cdr3_aa: CAISGGTELYGYTF
v_call: TRBV15; j_call: TRBJ2-1; clone_size: .; d_call: .; cdr3_nt: TGTGCCACCAGCAGAGTATTGGGGGCCGATGAGCAGTTCTTC; cdr3_aa: CATSRVLGADEQFF